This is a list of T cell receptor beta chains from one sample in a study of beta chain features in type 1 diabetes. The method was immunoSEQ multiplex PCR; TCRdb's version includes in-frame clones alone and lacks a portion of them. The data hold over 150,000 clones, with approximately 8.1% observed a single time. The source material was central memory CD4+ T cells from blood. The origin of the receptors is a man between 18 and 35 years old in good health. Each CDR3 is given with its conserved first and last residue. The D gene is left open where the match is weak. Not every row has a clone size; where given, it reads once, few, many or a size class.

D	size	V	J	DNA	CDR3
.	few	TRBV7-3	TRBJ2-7	TGTGCCAGCAGCCTTGACGGACAGCGCACCTACGAGCAGTACTTC	CASSLDGQRTYEQYF
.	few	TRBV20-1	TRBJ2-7	TGCAGTGCCCTTGACAGGCCCGAGCAGTACTTC	CSALDRPEQYF
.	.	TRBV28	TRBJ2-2	TGTGCCAGCAGTTTATCAGGGGCCGGGGAGCTGTTTTTT	CASSLSGAGELFF
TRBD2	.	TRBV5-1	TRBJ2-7	TGCGCCAGCCGCTCCGAAGCGGGATATTTAACCGAGCAGTACTTC	CASRSEAGYLTEQYF
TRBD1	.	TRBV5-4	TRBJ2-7	TGTGCCAGCAGCCTTAGGACAGGGGCCTACGAGCAGTACTTC	CASSLRTGAYEQYF
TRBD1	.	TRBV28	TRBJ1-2	TGTGCCAGCGCAGAAACCGGGACAGGGGTATGGAGCTACACCTTC	CASAETGTGVWSYTF
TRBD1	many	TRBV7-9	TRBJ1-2	TGTGCCAGCAGCTGGGACAGGAGCTACTATGGCTACACCTTC	CASSWDRSYYGYTF
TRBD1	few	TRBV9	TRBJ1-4	TGTGCCAGCAGCGTAGACCGGACAGGTTTGGGTGAAGAACTGTTTTTT	CASSVDRTGLGEELFF
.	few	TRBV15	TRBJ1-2	TGTGCCACCAGCAGAGGGACCTTAACGGCAGGGGAAATATATGGCTACACCTTC	CATSRGTLTAGEIYGYTF
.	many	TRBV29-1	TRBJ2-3	TGCAGCGTGGGGCGCCGGGAGTCTGGCACAGATACGCAGTATTTT	CSVGRRESGTDTQYF
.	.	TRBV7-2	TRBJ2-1	TGTGCCAGCAGCTTGAAAGGCGGGAATGAGCAGTTCTTC	CASSLKGGNEQFF
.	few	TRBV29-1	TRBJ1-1	TGCAGCGTTGAAATAGGGGCAGGGACTGAAGCTTTCTTT	CSVEIGAGTEAFF
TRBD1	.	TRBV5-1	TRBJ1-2	TGCGCCAGCAGATCCGGGACAGGGAGTGGCTACACCTTC	CASRSGTGSGYTF
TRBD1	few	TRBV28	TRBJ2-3	TGTGCCAGCAGCCTTCAGGGGGCCTCAGATACGCAGTATTTT	CASSLQGASDTQYF
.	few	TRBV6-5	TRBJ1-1	TGTGCCAGCAGTTATGAGCGTGGCACTGAAGCTTTCTTT	CASSYERGTEAFF
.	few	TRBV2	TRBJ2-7	TGTGCCAGCTTTAACGAGTACGAGCAGTACTTC	CASFNEYEQYF
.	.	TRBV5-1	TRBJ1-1	TGCGCCAGCAGCTTGTCAACTGGAGGAACTGAAGCTTTCTTT	CASSLSTGGTEAFF